The 2 T cell receptor beta chains presented below share a single source sample, sequenced in a study of cytomegalovirus exposure and HLA in healthy donors. The PCR contained 60 Vbeta and 13 Jbeta primers. TCRdb's table, derived via immunoSEQ multiplex PCR, lists solely in-frame clones and lacks some. The sample yields about 140,000 clones, around 80% seen once. The specimen was PBMCs. These receptors all come from a man aged 30 to 45 in good health.

This clone was picked up a small number of times. V usage is TRBV5-4 and J usage is TRBJ1-1, with D uncertain. Trimming removed 0 bases at V and 8 bases at J, with 11 bases between. CDR1 SGHNT and CDR2 YYREEE come from the germline V gene (reference sequence). This CDR3 spans 13 amino acids. The CDR3 nucleotides read TGTGCCAGCAGCTTGGCAGGCCTAACCGAAGCTTTCTTT. It translates to CASSLAGLTEAFF.

The genes are TRBV19 and TRBJ2-1; tentative D call: TRBD2 (6 bases). The CDR3 loop spans 14 amino acids. CDR1 and CDR2 from the germline V gene are LNHDA and SQIVND (reference sequence). Trimming left V 7 bases short and J 8 bases short, with 18 bases between. CDR3 loop: CASTPSPSGDEQFF. The CDR3 DNA reads TGTGCCAGTACCCCTTCCCCGTCGGGGGATGAGCAGTTCTTC.